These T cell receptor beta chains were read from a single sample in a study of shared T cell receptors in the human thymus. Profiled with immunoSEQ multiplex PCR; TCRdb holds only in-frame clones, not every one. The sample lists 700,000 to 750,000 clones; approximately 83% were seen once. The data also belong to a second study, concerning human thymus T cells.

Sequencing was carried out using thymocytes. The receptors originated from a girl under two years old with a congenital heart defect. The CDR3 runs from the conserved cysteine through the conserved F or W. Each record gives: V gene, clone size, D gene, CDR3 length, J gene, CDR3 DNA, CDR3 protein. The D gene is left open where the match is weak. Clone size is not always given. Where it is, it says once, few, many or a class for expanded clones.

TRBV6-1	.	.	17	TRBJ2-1	TGTGCCAGCAGTGAAGCGTCGGAGACTAGCTCCTACAATGAGCAGTTCTTC	CASSEASETSSYNEQFF
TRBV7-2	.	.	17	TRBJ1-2	TGTGCCAGCAGCCTAGCATCAGGGCCCCCCATCAACTATGGCTACACCTTC	CASSLASGPPINYGYTF
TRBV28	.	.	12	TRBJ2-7	TGTGCCAGCAGTTTCTTAGACTACGAGCAGTACTTC	CASSFLDYEQYF
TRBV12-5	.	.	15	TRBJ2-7	TGTGCTAGTGGTTTACCGGGTCCTCCCAACTACGAGCAGTACTTC	CASGLPGPPNYEQYF
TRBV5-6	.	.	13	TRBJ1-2	TGTGCCAGCAGTCCAAATCTCGGAGGAGGCTACACCTTC	CASSPNLGGGYTF
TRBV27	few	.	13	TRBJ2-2	TGTGCCAGCAGTCCCCCTCAGACAGGGGAGCTGTTTTTT	CASSPPQTGELFF
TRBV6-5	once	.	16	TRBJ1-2	TGTGCCAGCAGTTACTCGATACGGCGGGGCTTTGAGGGCTACACCTTC	CASSYSIRRGFEGYTF
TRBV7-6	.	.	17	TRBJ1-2	TGTGCCAGCAGCCGAGGATCCGTGGCGGGGACCAACTATGGCTACACCTTC	CASSRGSVAGTNYGYTF
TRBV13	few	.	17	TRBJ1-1	TGTGCCAGCAGCTCCGGAGGGTTAGGTTCTGCTAACACTGAAGCTTTCTTT	CASSSGGLGSANTEAFF
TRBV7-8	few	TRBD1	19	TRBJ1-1	TGTGCCAGCAGCTTAGTAGAACCAGCTCACAGGGGGCGGCACACTGAAGCTTTCTTT	CASSLVEPAHRGRHTEAFF
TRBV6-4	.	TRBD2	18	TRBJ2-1	TGTGCCAGCAGTGATCGGGCTAGCGGAAAGCCGACCTACAATGAGCAGTTCTTC	CASSDRASGKPTYNEQFF
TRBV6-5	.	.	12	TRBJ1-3	TGTGCCAGCAGTGACAGGGGAAACACCATATATTTT	CASSDRGNTIYF
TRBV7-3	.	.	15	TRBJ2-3	TGTGCCAGCAGTAAACTAGCAACCTCCACAGATACGCAGTATTTT	CASSKLATSTDTQYF
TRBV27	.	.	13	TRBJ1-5	TGTGCCAGACCCTTCTATAGCAATCAGCCCCAGCATTTT	CARPFYSNQPQHF
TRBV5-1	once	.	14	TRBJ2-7	TGCGCCAGCAGCTTCGCCGGGAACAGATACGAGCAGTACTTC	CASSFAGNRYEQYF
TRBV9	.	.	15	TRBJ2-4	TGTGCCAGCAGCGCCCAGGGTTTTCCCAAAAACATTCAGTACTTC	CASSAQGFPKNIQYF
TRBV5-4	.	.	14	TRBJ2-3	TGTGCCAGCAGCTTGTTGGGGGGAACAGATACGCAGTATTTT	CASSLLGGTDTQYF
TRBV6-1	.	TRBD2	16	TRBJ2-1	TGTGCCAGCAGTGAAGCGGCGGGGGGCTCCTACAATGAGCAGTTCTTC	CASSEAAGGSYNEQFF
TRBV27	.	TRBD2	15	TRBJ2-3	TGTGCCAGCAGGCCACGGACTAGGAGCACAGATACGCAGTATTTT	CASRPRTRSTDTQYF
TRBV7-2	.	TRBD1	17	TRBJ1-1	TGTGCCAGCAGCTCCCGGGACAGGGGGTCGTCGGCCACTGAAGCTTTCTTT	CASSSRDRGSSATEAFF
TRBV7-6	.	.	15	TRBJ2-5	TGTGCCAGCAGCTTCCCTAGGCCAGGGAAGGAGACCCAGTACTTC	CASSFPRPGKETQYF
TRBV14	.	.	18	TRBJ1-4	TGTGCCAGCAGCCAAGATTGGAGGTCGAGTGCACGCAATGAAAAACTGTTTTTT	CASSQDWRSSARNEKLFF
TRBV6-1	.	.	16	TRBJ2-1	TGTGCCAGCAGTGGCCCCCCTATGAGGATCTACAATGAGCAGTTCTTC	CASSGPPMRIYNEQFF
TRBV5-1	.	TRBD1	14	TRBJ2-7	TGCGCCAGCAGCTGGGGGGGACAGGGGTACGAGCAGTACTTC	CASSWGGQGYEQYF
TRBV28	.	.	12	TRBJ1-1	TGTGCCAGCAGTCAACAGAGCACTGAAGCTTTCTTT	CASSQQSTEAFF
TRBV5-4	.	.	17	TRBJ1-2	TGTGCCAGCAGCTGGATTCCGTGGCCCGTCGGGGGCTATGGCTACACCTTC	CASSWIPWPVGGYGYTF
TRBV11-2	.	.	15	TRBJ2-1	TGTGCCAGCAGCCCGAGTGACCCCACGGGGGATGAGCAGTTCTTC	CASSPSDPTGDEQFF
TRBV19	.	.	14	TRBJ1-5	TGTGCCAGTCGGGGGTTTGGATGCAATCAGCCCCAGCATTTT	CASRGFGCNQPQHF
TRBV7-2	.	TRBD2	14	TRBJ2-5	TGTGCCAGCAGCTTATTGGTGGGAGGGGAGACCCAGTACTTC	CASSLLVGGETQYF
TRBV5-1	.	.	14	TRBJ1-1	TGCGCCAGCAGCATTACAGGGTTGAACACTGAAGCTTTCTTT	CASSITGLNTEAFF
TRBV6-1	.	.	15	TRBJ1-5	TGTGCCAGCAGTGAATCCCCAGCGGACAATCAGCCCCAGCATTTT	CASSESPADNQPQHF
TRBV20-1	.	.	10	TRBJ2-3	TGCAGCGGAGGGGTAGATACGCAGTATTTT	CSGGVDTQYF
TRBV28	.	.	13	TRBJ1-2	TGTGCCAGCAGTCACACACCGTCTTATGGCTACACCTTC	CASSHTPSYGYTF
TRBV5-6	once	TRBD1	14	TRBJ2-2	TGTGCCAGCAGCCCGGACAGGTTAGCCGGGGAGCTGTTTTTT	CASSPDRLAGELFF
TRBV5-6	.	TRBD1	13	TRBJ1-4	TGTGCCAGCAGCAGTCGACAGGGCGGAAAACTGTTTTTT	CASSSRQGGKLFF
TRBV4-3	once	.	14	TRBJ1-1	TGCGCCAGCAGCCAGGCCGATCAAAACACTGAAGCTTTCTTT	CASSQADQNTEAFF
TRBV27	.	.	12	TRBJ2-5	TGTGCCAGCAGCCATAGGGGGGAGACCCAGTACTTC	CASSHRGETQYF
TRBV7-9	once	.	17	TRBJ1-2	TGTGCCAGCAGCTTAGCCCCCCCAGCAGGGAGGGACTATGGCTACACCTTC	CASSLAPPAGRDYGYTF
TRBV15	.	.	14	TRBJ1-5	TGTGCCACCAGCAGAGTCGGGGCGCGGGGGCCCCAGCATTTT	CATSRVGARGPQHF
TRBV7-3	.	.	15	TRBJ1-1	TGTGCCAGCAGCTTAGCAGGGGTCCCGAACACTGAAGCTTTCTTT	CASSLAGVPNTEAFF
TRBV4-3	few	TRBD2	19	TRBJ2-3	TGCGCCAGCAGCCAAGATCTTCCTAGCGGGGCGCCGATCACAGATACGCAGTATTTT	CASSQDLPSGAPITDTQYF
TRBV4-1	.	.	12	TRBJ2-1	TGCGCCAGCAGCCAAGAGGCGGGGACCCAGTTCTTC	CASSQEAGTQFF
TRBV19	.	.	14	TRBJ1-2	TGTGCCAGTAGTATAGGACAGAACTACTATGGCTACACCTTC	CASSIGQNYYGYTF
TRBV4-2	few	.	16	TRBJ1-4	TGTGCCAGCAGCCAAGCGACGACAGATTATAATGAAAAACTGTTTTTT	CASSQATTDYNEKLFF
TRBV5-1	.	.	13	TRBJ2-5	TGCGCCAGCAGCTTGGGAGGGCTAGAGACCCAGTACTTC	CASSLGGLETQYF
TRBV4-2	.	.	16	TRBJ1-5	TGTGCCAGCAGCCAAGGGGGGCTCTCCCAGAATCAGCCCCAGCATTTT	CASSQGGLSQNQPQHF
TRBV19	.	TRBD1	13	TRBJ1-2	TGTGCCAGTGCCAAAGACAGGGACTATGGCTACACCTTC	CASAKDRDYGYTF
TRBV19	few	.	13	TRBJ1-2	TGTGCCAGTACGCCAGGGGTGGACTATGGCTACACCTTC	CASTPGVDYGYTF
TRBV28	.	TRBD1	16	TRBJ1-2	TGTGCCAGCAGTTCCTGGCCGGGACAGGGGGCTTGGGGCTACACCTTC	CASSSWPGQGAWGYTF
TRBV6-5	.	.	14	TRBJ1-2	TGTGCCAGCAGTTACTCGAGGGCTAGTGGGGGCTACACCTTC	CASSYSRASGGYTF
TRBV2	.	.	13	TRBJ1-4	TGTGCCAGCAGTGACGGCGGTAATGAAAAACTGTTTTTT	CASSDGGNEKLFF
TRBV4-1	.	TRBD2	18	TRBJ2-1	TGCGCCAGCAGCCAAGATGGGACTAGCGGGGGGACCTACAATGAGCAGTTCTTC	CASSQDGTSGGTYNEQFF
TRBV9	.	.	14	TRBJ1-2	TGTGCCAGCAGCCCTCGGGGGGGGAGCTATGGCTACACCTTC	CASSPRGGSYGYTF
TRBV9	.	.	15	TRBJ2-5	TGTGCCAGCAGCCTAGAACCGGGAAAGCAAGAGACCCAGTACTTC	CASSLEPGKQETQYF
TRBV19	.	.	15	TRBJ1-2	TGTGCCAGTAGTATAAGGACTAGCGGGGGGTATGGCTACACCTTC	CASSIRTSGGYGYTF
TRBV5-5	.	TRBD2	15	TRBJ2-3	TGTGCCAGCAGCCTCGGGGGGGCAGGGGCCGGTACGCAGTATTTT	CASSLGGAGAGTQYF
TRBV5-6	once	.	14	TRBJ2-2	TGTGCCAGCAGCTTTCTGGGGGGATCCGGGGAGCTGTTTTTT	CASSFLGGSGELFF
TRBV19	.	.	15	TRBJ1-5	TGTGCCAGTACCCCTCGGCGGAACCTCAATCAGCCCCAGCATTTT	CASTPRRNLNQPQHF
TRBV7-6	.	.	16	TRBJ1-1	TGTGCCAGCAGCTCCGCGGGGGGGGAAATGAACACTGAAGCTTTCTTT	CASSSAGGEMNTEAFF
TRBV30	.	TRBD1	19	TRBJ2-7	TGTGCCTGGAGGCAAGAGTCGACAGGGGCGAACGCAACCAATGGCGAGCAGTACTTC	CAWRQESTGANATNGEQYF